This TCR beta chain was recorded in a study of blood T cell repertoires in COVID-19. Study summary: T cells, B-cell-depleted T cells, or PBMCs provided the cDNA or gDNA that served as material.

Profiling relied on immunoSEQ multiplex PCR, and the TCRdb table lists in-frame clones only, not all of them. The sample lists 100,000 to 120,000 clones, roughly 81% occurring once. CDR1 SGHRS and CDR2 YFSETQ come from the germline V gene. This CDR3 is built from 13 residues. The V end lost 3 bases, the J end lost 4 bases, and 10 bases lay between the germline ends. The clonotype originates from a woman in her 70s with acute or convalescent COVID-19. Source material: peripheral blood. This chain connects TRBV5-1 to TRBJ1-2; D call uncertain. In DNA, the CDR3 is TGCGCCAGCAGCTCCGCGGGTAGCTATGGCTACACCTTC. Encoded protein: CASSSAGSYGYTF.